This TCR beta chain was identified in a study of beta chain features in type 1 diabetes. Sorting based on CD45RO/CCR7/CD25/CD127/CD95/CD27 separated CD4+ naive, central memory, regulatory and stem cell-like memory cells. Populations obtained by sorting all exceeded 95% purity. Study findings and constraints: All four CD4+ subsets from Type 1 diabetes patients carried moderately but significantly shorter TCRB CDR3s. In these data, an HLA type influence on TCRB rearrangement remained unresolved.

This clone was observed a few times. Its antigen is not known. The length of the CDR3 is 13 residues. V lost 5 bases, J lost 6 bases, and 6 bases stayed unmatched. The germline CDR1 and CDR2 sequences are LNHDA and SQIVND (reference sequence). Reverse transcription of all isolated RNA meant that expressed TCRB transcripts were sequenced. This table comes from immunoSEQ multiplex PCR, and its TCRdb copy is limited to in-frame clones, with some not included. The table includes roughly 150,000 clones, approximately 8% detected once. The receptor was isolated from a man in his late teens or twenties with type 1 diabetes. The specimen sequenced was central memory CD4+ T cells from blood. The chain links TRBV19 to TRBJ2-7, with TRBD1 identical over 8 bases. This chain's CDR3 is CASSPGQVPEQYF. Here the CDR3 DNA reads TGTGCCAGTAGTCCGGGACAGGTCCCCGAGCAGTACTTC. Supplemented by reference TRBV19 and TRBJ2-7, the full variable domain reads DGGITQSPKYLFRKEGQNVTLSCEQNLNHDAMYWYRQDPGQGLRLIYYSQIVNDFQKGDIAEGYSVSREKKESFPLTVTSAQKNPTAFYLCASSPGQVPEQYFGPGTRLTVT.